Here is one T cell receptor (beta chain) with its context. Its specific antigen is unknown. No base quality information exists; no much larger clone differs at one position. The T-cell fraction in tumor and uninvolved lung tissue was provided by TCR sequencing with the immunoSEQ assay. Per the authors' processing: In the survival analysis, patients were divided into a high T-cell fraction group (upper tertile) and a low T-cell fraction group (lower two tertiles), and the two groups were compared using a log-rank test. A signed-rank test was used to test paired tumor versus uninvolved lung differences in T-cell fraction. TCRdb provides this immuneACCESS table in a form limited to in-frame rearrangements. Some clones are lacking; in checked studies, under half of them reflect an unresolved V gene, and why the rest are absent is not known. D and trimming were read from the DNA, whereas the V and J calls and clone size are those reported in that table. This sample holds over 15,000 clones; approximately 70% were observed only once. About a tenth of the sample is held by the ten biggest clonotypes.

The data stem from a study of tumor-infiltrating lymphocytes in localized non-small cell lung cancer listed by TCRdb under 2021. Notes on the research overall: The cohort covered several histologies, both smokers and never-smokers, and patients whose samples were collected after neoadjuvant chemotherapy. Each patient contributed resected tumor tissue and uninvolved lung tissue from the same patient, described as non-adjacent to the tumor. Flow cytometry, multiplex immunofluorescence, RNA-seq, exome sequencing and proteomics were applied to the same patients as TCR sequencing, which was one of several integrated assays. In total, the ICON cohort consisted of approximately 160 surgical patients with localized non-small cell lung cancer who had their tumors resected. A total of 45 to 60 patients were part of the paired comparison of immunoSEQ T-cell fraction between tumor and uninvolved lung. What the work shows at the level of the full study, not this receptor alone: Recurrence-free survival showed no association with tumor T-cell fraction measured by TCR sequencing (p = 0.61). Assay coverage differed among patients according to how much tissue was available, so only a subset of the cohort had TCR sequencing. TCRbeta sequencing supported higher T cell infiltration in tumors than in uninvolved lung tissue, consistent with immunofluorescence CD3 counts. The TCR-derived T-cell fraction showed no difference between the flow cytometry-defined immunotypes IM1 (good prognosis) and IM2 (poor prognosis). Because different assays used different pieces of the same tissue, intratumor heterogeneity could not be separated from technical variation.

The first patient joined ICON in 2016, and enrollment wrapped up when the last patient was enrolled in late 2018. From a subcohort of some 76 patients, fresh tumor and matched uninvolved tissue were collected for in-depth immune analyses, including TCR sequencing. TCR sequencing was performed on DNA isolated from bulk tissue, without cell sorting. Taken from the germline V gene (reference sequence), the CDR1 and CDR2 loops are SGHKS and YYEKEE. Cut back by 5 bases and 1 base, the V and J ends lie 12 bases apart. CDR3 length: 14 amino acids, cysteine to phenylalanine. Here the CDR3 DNA is all that survives: 42 bases in frame from base 1.

The clonotype comes from a human donor with non-small cell lung cancer. The sequence is built from TRBV5-5 and TRBJ1-1; TRBD1 is perhaps the D gene, given 6 matching bases. Sequenced input: lung tumor tissue. Here the CDR3 is given as CASSFWDTNTEAFF. Read as DNA, the sequence is TGTGCCAGCAGTTTCTGGGACACGAACACTGAAGCTTTCTTT.